Shown below are 3 T cell receptor beta chains from a single sample sequenced in a study of PD-L1 blockade in urothelial cancer listed by TCRdb under 2017. The time point label on this specimen signifies: pretreatment peripheral blood. The receptor library was made with the immunoSEQ multiplex PCR assay. The immuneACCESS repertoire file appears here via TCRdb, limited to in-frame rearrangements. These files lack a portion of the clones; in checked studies, under half of the deficit traces to unresolved V genes, and the cause of the others is not known. Here the sample has 70,000 to 85,000 clones; roughly 90% occur a single time. Approximately 4.5% of the sample belongs to the ten largest clones. The source was PBMCs, collected around atezolizumab (anti-PD-L1) treatment. These receptors originate from an older man with urothelial cancer.

The chain is built from TRBV2 and TRBJ2-4; a weak D match, TRBD1 (6 bases). Trimming stripped 3 bases from V and 1 base from J, with 13 bases between. CDR3 length equals 16 residues. Germline V CDR1 and CDR2: SNHLY, FYNNEI. The CDR3 DNA follows: TGTGCCAGCAGTGAGAAACAGGGCCGGGCCAAAAACATTCAGTACTTC. Its protein product is CASSEKQGRAKNIQYF.

The chain has TRBV2 and TRBJ2-7; the D gene is possibly TRBD2 (7 bases). Germline V gene data show CDR1 as SNHLY and CDR2 as FYNNEI. The V end lost 4 bases, the J end lost 2 bases, and 21 bases lay between the germline ends. This CDR3 region has 17 residues. DNA for the CDR3: TGTGCCAGCAGTGTAAGGGGGAGACTAGCTCTCACCTACGAGCAGTACTTC. It is translated as CASSVRGRLALTYEQYF.

The chain employs TRBV14 and TRBJ2-7; TRBD1 aligns across 9 bases. Germline loops: CDR1 SGHDN, CDR2 FVKESK. The CDR3 covers 15 residues. V was clipped by 2 bases and J by 6 bases; unmatched bases: 8. In DNA, the CDR3 is TGTGCCAGCAGCCAAAGGACAGGGGCGAAAGGCGAGCAGTACTTC. Protein sequence: CASSQRTGAKGEQYF.